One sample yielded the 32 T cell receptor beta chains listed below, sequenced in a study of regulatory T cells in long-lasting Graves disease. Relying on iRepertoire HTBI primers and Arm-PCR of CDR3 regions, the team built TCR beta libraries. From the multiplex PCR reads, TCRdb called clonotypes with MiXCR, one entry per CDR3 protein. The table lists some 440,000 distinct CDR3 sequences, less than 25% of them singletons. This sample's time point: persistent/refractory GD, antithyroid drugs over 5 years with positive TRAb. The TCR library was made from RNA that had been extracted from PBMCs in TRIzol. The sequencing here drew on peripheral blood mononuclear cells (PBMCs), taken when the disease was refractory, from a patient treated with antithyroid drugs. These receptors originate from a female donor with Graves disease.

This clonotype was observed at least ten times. In DNA, the CDR3 is TGCGCCAGCAGCTTGGAGGCAGGGCGGACCTACGAGCAGTACTTC. This gives the protein CASSLEAGRTYEQYF. The chain is built from TRBV5-1 and TRBJ2-7, with D possibly being TRBD1 (5 bases). CDR3 length equals 15 residues. The V gene's germline CDR1 is SGHRS and CDR2 YFSETQ. The ends were cut back, 0 bases at V and 2 bases at J, with 12 bases in the middle.

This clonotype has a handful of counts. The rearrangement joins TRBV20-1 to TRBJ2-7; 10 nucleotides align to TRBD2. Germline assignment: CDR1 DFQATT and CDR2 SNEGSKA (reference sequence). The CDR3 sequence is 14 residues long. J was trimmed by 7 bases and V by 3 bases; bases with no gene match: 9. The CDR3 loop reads CSASWASGSSEQYF. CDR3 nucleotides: TGCAGTGCTAGTTGGGCTAGCGGGAGTTCTGAGCAGTACTTC.

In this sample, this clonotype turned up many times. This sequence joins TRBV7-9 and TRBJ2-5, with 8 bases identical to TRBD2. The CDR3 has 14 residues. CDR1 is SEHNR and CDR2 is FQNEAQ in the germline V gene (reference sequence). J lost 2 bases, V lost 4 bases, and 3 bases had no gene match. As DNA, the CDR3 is TGTGCCAGCAGCTCAAGCGGGAGTCAAGAGACCCAGTACTTC. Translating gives CASSSSGSQETQYF.

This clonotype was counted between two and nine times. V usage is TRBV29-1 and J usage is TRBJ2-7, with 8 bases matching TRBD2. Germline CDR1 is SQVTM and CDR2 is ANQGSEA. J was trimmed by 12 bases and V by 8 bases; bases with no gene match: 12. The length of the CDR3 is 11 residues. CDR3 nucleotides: TGCAGCACCCAAGTGGCGGGAGGCATGTACTTC. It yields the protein CSTQVAGGMYF.

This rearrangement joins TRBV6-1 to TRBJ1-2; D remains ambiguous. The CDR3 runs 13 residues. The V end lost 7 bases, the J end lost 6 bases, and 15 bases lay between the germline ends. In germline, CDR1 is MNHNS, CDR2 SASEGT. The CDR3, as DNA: TGTGCCAGCACCCTGAGGTATGGGGATGGCTACACCTTC. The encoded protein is CASTLRYGDGYTF.

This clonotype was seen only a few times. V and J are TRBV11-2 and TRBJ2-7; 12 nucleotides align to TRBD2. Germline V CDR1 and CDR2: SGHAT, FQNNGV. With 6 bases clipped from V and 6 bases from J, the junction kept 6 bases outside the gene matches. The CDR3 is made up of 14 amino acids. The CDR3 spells CASRRLAGAREQYF. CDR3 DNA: TGTGCCAGCAGAAGACTAGCGGGGGCGCGCGAGCAGTACTTC.

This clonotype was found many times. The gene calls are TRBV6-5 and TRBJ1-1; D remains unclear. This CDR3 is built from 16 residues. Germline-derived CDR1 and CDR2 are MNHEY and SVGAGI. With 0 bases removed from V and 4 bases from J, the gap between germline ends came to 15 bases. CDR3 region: CASSYSGGSSGTEAFF. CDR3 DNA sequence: TGTGCCAGCAGTTACTCTGGTGGGAGTAGTGGCACTGAAGCTTTCTTT.

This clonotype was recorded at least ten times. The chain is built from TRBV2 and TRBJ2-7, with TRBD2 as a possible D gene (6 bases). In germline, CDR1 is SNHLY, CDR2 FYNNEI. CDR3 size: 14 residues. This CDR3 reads CAALSGRTTYEQYF. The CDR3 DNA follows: TGTGCAGCCCTCTCTGGGAGGACCACCTACGAGCAGTACTTC.

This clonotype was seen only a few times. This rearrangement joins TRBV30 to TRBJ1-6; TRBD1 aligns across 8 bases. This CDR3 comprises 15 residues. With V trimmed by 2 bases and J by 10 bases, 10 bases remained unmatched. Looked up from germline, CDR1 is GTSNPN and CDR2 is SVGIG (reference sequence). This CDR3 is CAWSSLRTGRSPLHF. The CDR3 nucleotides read TGTGCCTGGAGTTCGTTACGGACAGGGCGATCACCCCTCCACTTT.

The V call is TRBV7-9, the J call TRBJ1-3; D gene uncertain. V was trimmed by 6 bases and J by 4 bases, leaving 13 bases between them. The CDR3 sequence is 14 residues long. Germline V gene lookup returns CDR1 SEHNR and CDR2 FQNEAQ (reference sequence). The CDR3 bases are TGTGCCAGCAGGACTGAAGTGGACGGAAACACCATATATTTT. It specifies CASRTEVDGNTIYF.

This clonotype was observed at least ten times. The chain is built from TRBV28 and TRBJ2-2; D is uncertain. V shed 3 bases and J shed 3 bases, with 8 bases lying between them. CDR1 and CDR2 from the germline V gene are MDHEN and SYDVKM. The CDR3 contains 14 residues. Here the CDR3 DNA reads TGTGCCAGCAGTTTTTTGCCCGACACCGGGGAGCTGTTTTTT. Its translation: CASSFLPDTGELFF.

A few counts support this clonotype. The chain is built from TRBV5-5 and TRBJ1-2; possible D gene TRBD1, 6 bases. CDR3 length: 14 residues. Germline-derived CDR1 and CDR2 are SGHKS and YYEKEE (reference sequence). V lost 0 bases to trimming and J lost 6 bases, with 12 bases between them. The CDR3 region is CASSLGGGGNGYTF. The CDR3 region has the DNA TGTGCCAGCAGCTTGGGTGGAGGGGGAAATGGCTACACCTTC.

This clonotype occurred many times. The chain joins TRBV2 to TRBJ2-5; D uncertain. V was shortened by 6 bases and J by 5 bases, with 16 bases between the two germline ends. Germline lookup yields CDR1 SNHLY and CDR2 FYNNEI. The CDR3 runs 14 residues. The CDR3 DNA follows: TGTGCCAGCAGCTTGTCGGCGGAAGTGGAGACCCAGTACTTC. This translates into CASSLSAEVETQYF.

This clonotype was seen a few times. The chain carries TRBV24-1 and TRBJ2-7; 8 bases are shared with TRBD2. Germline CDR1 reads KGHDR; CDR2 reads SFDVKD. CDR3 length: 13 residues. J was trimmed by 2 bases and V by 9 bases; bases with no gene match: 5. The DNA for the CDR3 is TGTGCCACCGGTACTAGCGGTGCCTACGAGCAGTACTTC. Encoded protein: CATGTSGAYEQYF.

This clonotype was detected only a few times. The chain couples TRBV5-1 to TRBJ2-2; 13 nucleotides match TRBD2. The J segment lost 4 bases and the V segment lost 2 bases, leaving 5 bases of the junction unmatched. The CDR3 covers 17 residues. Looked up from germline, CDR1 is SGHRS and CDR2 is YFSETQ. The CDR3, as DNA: TGCGCCAGCAGCTTTACTAGCGGGAGGGCCAGCACCGGGGAGCTGTTTTTT. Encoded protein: CASSFTSGRASTGELFF. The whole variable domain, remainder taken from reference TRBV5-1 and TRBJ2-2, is KAGVTQTPRYLIKTRGQQVTLSCSPISGHRSVSWYQQTPGQGLQFLFEYFSETQRNKGNFPGRFSGRQFSNSRSEMNVSTLELGDSALYLCASSFTSGRASTGELFFGEGSRLTVL.

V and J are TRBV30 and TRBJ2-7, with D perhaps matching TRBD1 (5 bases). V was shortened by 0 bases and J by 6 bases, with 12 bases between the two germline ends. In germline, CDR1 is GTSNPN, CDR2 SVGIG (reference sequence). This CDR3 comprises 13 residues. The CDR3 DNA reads TGTGCCTGGAGTGTATTATCAGGGATCGAGCAGTACTTC. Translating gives CAWSVLSGIEQYF.

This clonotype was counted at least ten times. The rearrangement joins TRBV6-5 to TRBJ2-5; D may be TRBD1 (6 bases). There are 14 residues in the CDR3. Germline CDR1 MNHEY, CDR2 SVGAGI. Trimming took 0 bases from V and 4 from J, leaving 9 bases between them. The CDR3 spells CASSYSQGGETQYF. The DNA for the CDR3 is TGTGCCAGCAGTTACTCACAGGGTGGAGAGACCCAGTACTTC.

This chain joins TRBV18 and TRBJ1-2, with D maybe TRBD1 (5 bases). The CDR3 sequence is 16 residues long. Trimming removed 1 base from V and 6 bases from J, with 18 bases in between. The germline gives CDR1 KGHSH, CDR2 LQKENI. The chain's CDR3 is CASSPLSKDTSDGYTF. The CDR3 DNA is TGTGCCAGCTCACCACTCTCGAAGGACACCTCAGATGGCTACACCTTC.

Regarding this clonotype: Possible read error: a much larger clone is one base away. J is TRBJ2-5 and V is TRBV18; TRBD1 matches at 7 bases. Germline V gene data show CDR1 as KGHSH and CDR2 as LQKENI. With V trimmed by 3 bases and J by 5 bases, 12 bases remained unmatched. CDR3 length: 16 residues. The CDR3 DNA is TGTGCCAGCTCACCCCCCGCAGGGGGACGGAGGGAGACCCAGTACTTC. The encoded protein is CASSPPAGGRRETQYF.

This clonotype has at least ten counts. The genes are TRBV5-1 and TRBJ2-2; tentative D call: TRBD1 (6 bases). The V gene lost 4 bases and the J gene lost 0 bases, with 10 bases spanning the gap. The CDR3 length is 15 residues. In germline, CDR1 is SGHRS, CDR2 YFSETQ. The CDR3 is CASSPRTANTGELFF. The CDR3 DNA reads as TGCGCCAGCAGCCCGAGGACAGCGAACACCGGGGAGCTGTTTTTT.

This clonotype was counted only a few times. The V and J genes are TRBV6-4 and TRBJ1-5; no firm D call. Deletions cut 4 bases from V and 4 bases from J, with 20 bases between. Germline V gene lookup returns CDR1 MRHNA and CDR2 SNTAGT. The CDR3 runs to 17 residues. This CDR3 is CASSGLREGRGNQPQHF. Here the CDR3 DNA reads TGTGCCAGCAGTGGCTTGAGGGAGGGAAGAGGAAATCAGCCCCAGCATTTT.

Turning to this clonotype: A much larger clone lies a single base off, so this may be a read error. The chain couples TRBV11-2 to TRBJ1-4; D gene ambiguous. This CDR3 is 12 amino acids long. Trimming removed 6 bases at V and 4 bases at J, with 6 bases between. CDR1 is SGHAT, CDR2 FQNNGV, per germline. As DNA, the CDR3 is TGTGCCAGCAGGGGAGTTAATGAAAAACTGTTTTTT. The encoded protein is CASRGVNEKLFF.

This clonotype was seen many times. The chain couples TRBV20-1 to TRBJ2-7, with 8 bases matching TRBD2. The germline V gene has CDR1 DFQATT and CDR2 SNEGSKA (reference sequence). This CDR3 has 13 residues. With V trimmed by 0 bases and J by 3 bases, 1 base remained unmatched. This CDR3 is CSARDRGGYEQYF. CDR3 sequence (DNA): TGCAGTGCTAGAGATCGGGGGGGCTACGAGCAGTACTTC.

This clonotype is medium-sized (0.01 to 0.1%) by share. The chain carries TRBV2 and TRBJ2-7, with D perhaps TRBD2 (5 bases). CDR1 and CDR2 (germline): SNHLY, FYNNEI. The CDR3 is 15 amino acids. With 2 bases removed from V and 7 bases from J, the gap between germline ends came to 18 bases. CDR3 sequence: CASSEIGLASSEQYF. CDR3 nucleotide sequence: TGTGCCAGCAGTGAAATTGGACTTGCATCGAGTGAGCAGTACTTC.

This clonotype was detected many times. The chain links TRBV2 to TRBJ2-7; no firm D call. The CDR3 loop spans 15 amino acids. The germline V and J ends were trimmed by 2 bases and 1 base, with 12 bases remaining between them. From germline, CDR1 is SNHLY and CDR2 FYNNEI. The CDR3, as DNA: TGTGCCAGCAGTGAATTCGCAGGTTCTTCCTACGAGCAGTACTTC. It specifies CASSEFAGSSYEQYF.

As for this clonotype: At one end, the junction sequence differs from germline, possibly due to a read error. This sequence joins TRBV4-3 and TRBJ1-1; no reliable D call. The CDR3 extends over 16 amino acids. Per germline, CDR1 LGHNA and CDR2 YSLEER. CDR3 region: CASGQDEGSGNTEAFF. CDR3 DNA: TGCGCCAGCGGCCAAGATGAGGGTTCGGGTAACACTGAAGCTTTCTTT.

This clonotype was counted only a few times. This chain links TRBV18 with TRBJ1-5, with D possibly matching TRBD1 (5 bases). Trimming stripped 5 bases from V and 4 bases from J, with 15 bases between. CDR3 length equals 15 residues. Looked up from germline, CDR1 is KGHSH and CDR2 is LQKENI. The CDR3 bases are TGTGCCAGCTCAACGGGTGGGGGTAGTAATCAGCCCCAGCATTTT. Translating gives CASSTGGGSNQPQHF.

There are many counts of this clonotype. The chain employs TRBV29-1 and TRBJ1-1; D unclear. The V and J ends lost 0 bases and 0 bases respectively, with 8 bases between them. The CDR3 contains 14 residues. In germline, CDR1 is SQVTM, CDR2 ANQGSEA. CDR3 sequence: CSVEDLGMNTEAFF. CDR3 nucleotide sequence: TGCAGCGTTGAAGATCTTGGGATGAACACTGAAGCTTTCTTT. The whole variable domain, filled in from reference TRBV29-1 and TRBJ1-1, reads SAVISQKPSRDICQRGTSLTIQCQVDSQVTMMFWYRQQPGQSLTLIATANQGSEATYESGFVIDKFPISRPNLTFSTLTVSNMSPEDSSIYLCSVEDLGMNTEAFFGQGTRLTVV.

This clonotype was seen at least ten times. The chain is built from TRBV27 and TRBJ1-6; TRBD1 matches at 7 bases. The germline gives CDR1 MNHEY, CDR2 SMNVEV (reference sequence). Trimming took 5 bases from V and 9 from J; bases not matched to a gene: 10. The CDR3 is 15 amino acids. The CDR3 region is CASSPRQGRGSPLHF. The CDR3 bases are TGTGCCAGCAGTCCCCGACAGGGCAGGGGTTCACCCCTCCACTTT.

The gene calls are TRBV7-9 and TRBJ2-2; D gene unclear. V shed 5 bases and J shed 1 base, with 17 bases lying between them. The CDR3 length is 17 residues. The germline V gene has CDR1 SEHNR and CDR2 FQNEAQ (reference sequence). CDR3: CASSQRTASGNTGELFF. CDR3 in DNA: TGTGCCAGCAGCCAACGAACCGCTTCGGGGAACACCGGGGAGCTGTTTTTT.

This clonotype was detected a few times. CDR3 amino acids: CASSLRAGAQPQHF. In nucleotides, the CDR3 is TGTGCCAGCAGCTTACGGGCAGGGGCTCAGCCCCAGCATTTT. The rearrangement joins TRBV7-6 to TRBJ1-5; weak D call: TRBD1 (6 bases). V was trimmed by 2 bases and J by 6 bases, leaving 11 bases between them. The germline CDR1 and CDR2 sequences are SGHVS and FNYEAQ. This CDR3 contains 14 residues.

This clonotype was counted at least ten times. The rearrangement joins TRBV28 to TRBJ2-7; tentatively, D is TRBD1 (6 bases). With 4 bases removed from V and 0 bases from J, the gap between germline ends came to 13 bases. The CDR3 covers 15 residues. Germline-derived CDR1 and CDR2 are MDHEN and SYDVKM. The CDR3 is CASSSTGLSSYEQYF. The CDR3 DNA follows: TGTGCCAGCAGTTCCACAGGGTTAAGCTCCTACGAGCAGTACTTC.